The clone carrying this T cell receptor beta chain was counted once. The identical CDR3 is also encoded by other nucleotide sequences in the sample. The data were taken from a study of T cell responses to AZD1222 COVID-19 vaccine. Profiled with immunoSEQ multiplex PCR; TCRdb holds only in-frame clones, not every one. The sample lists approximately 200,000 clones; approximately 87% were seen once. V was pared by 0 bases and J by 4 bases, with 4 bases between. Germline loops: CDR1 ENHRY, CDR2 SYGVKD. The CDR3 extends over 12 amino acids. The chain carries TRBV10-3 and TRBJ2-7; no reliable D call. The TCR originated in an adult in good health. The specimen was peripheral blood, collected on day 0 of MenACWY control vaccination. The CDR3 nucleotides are TGTGCCATCAGTGAGTCGGGGTACGAGCAGTACTTC. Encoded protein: CAISESGYEQYF.